The 20 T cell receptor beta chains below were found in one sample sequenced in a study of response to subunit inactivated influenza vaccine (dated by TCRdb to the late 2010s). Library creation used RT-PCR. The reads were generated on an Illumina HiSeq 2500. TCRdb reworked the public reads: Q25 trimming with fastp, MiXCR clone assembly, productive beta chains retained. Entries that share a CDR3 protein sequence are merged under the most common genes and DNA. The sample contains hundreds of thousands of distinct CDR3 sequences, about an eighth of them found a single time. The ten most abundant clones make up 10% of the sample. Sample: PBMCs from blood, taken on the day of vaccination. The receptors originated from a middle-aged man who received an inactivated influenza vaccine. Donor details come from another sample of the same person, matched by shared clones.

This clonotype was picked up many times. The chain combines TRBV20-1 with TRBJ2-1; D not certain. Germline CDR1 is DFQATT and CDR2 is SNEGSKA (reference sequence). This CDR3 spans 13 amino acids. Deletions cut 7 bases from V and 0 bases from J, with 10 bases between. CDR3 in amino acids: CSGRADSYNEQFF. CDR3 DNA sequence: TGCAGTGGACGGGCGGACTCCTACAATGAGCAGTTCTTC.

This clonotype was found a few times. This rearrangement joins TRBV7-2 to TRBJ2-4, with 9 nucleotides matching TRBD1. CDR3 length: 16 amino acids. Germline loops: CDR1 SGHTA, CDR2 FQGNSA. V shed 1 base, J shed 7 bases, and the junction held 8 bases outside the gene matches. DNA for the CDR3: TGTGCCAGCAGCTTAGTGTCAGGACAGGGGATGAACATTCAGTACTTC. Translating gives CASSLVSGQGMNIQYF. The whole variable domain, filled in from reference TRBV7-2 and TRBJ2-4, reads GAGVSQSPSNKVTEKGKDVELRCDPISGHTALYWYRQSLGQGLEFLIYFQGNSAPDKSGLPSDRFSAERTGGSVSTLTIQRTQQEDSAVYLCASSLVSGQGMNIQYFGAGTRLSVL.

The chain joins TRBV28 to TRBJ2-7, with D uncertain. The CDR3 has 16 amino acids. V shed 5 bases and J shed 3 bases, with 20 bases lying between them. CDR1 is MDHEN and CDR2 is SYDVKM in the germline V gene. Written as DNA, the CDR3 is TGTGCCAGCAGTCCTATATATACAGAGCTACACTACGAGCAGTACTTC. Its translation is CASSPIYTELHYEQYF. The variable domain in full, completed from reference TRBV28 and TRBJ2-7, reads DVKVTQSSRYLVKRTGEKVFLECVQDMDHENMFWYRQDPGLGLRLIYFSYDVKMKEKGDIPEGYSVSREKKERFSLILESASTNQTSMYLCASSPIYTELHYEQYFGPGTRLTVT.

Ten or more counts support this clonotype. The chain links TRBV10-2 to TRBJ1-1; tentatively, D is TRBD1 (5 bases). CDR3 size: 14 residues. Trimming stripped 4 bases from V and 0 bases from J, with 9 bases between. The germline CDR1 and CDR2 sequences are WSHSY and SAAADI. The CDR3 sequence is CASSVTEMNTEAFF. CDR3 coding DNA: TGCGCCAGCAGTGTGACAGAAATGAACACTGAAGCTTTCTTT.

This clonotype was counted only a few times. The J gene is TRBJ2-1, the V gene TRBV24-1; D tentatively fits TRBD1 or TRBD2 (5 bases each). This CDR3 comprises 16 residues. Germline CDR1 and CDR2: KGHDR and SFDVKD. The V and J ends lost 0 bases and 0 bases respectively, with 8 bases between them. CDR3 loop: CATSDLPGTSYNEQFF. CDR3 DNA: TGTGCCACCAGTGATTTGCCGGGGACCTCCTACAATGAGCAGTTCTTC.

The CDR3 DNA is TGTGCCAGTACCCGACCCGGACCACCCTACGAGCAGTACTTC. It yields the protein CASTRPGPPYEQYF. The rearrangement joins TRBV19 to TRBJ2-7, with D hard to call. Trimming left V 7 bases short and J 2 bases short, with 15 bases between. This CDR3 contains 14 residues. The germline gives CDR1 LNHDA, CDR2 SQIVND (reference sequence).

This sequence joins TRBV7-2 and TRBJ2-5, with 7 nucleotides matching TRBD2. V lost 3 bases, J lost 4 bases, and 8 bases stayed unmatched. Germline lookup yields CDR1 SGHTA and CDR2 FQGNSA. There are 15 residues in the CDR3. CDR3 bases: TGTGCCAGCAGCTTCCAGCGGGGCCCCGGAGAGACCCAGTACTTC. It codes for CASSFQRGPGETQYF.

The chain uses TRBV20-1 and TRBJ2-5; TRBD1 or TRBD2 may be the D gene (5 bases each). V lost 6 bases, J lost 0 bases, and 17 bases lay in between. The germline gives CDR1 DFQATT, CDR2 SNEGSKA (reference sequence). This CDR3 has 15 amino acids. The CDR3 sequence: CSAHSREGHQETQYF. CDR3 DNA sequence: TGCAGTGCCCACTCTAGAGAGGGGCACCAAGAGACCCAGTACTTC.

The rearrangement links TRBV7-2 to TRBJ1-2; D may be TRBD1 (5 bases). Germline CDR1 SGHTA, CDR2 FQGNSA. V was cut by 5 bases and J by 4 bases, with 14 bases left in between. CDR3 length equals 14 residues. CDR3 sequence reads: CASSITDQGYGYTF. DNA for the CDR3: TGTGCCAGCAGCATTACCGACCAGGGCTATGGCTACACCTTC.

The sample holds a few counts of this clonotype. The rearrangement uses TRBV21-1 and TRBJ1-6. TRBV21-1 constitutes a pseudogene. The CDR3 totals 15 residues. As DNA, the CDR3 is TGTGCCAGCAGCAATTTGCCCGATAATAATTCACCCCTCCACTTT. It codes for CASSNLPDNNSPLHF.

This clonotype has only a few counts. The V and J genes are TRBV20-1 and TRBJ2-7, with D possibly being TRBD1 (9 bases). Germline V gives CDR1 DFQATT, CDR2 SNEGSKA (reference sequence). Between the trimmed V and J ends, which lost 0 bases and 2 bases, there was a span of 17 bases. This CDR3 is 16 amino acids long. The CDR3 region is CSARDPGQGLAYEQYF. In nucleotides, the CDR3 is TGCAGTGCTAGAGATCCGGGACAGGGACTAGCCTACGAGCAGTACTTC.

The chain is built from TRBV6-1 and TRBJ2-1; 10 bases align to TRBD1. The germline CDR1 and CDR2 sequences are MNHNS and SASEGT. J lost 3 bases, V lost 6 bases, and 8 bases had no gene match. The CDR3 runs 16 residues. The CDR3 sequence: CASSDRGLMVYNEQFF. The CDR3 DNA is TGTGCCAGCAGCGACAGGGGGCTTATGGTCTACAATGAGCAGTTCTTC.

This clonotype was recorded a few times. The chain recombines TRBV6-2 or TRBV6-3 with TRBJ2-5; D possibly corresponds to TRBD2 (5 bases). Germline assignment: CDR1 MNHEY and CDR2 SVGEGT. Trimming took 6 bases from V and 7 from J, leaving 15 bases between them. The CDR3 has 13 amino acids. CDR3 loop: CASSSTEGGTQYF. CDR3 in DNA: TGTGCCAGCAGCTCGACGGAAGGAGGGACCCAGTACTTC.

This clonotype came up many times. The chain has TRBV27 and TRBJ2-1, with a tentative D call TRBD1 (5 bases). The V end was cut by 3 bases, the J end by 5 bases, with 11 bases between. The CDR3 is 14 residues long. Per germline, CDR1 MNHEY and CDR2 SMNVEV (reference sequence). CDR3 bases: TGTGCCAGCAGTTTCGCAGGGTCGGACAATGAGCAGTTCTTC. Residues: CASSFAGSDNEQFF.

The chain uses TRBV12-3 or TRBV12-4 and TRBJ2-5; TRBD1 matches 8 bases. After removal of 5 bases from V and 6 bases from J, the junction contained 11 bases not matched to a gene. The CDR3 contains 15 residues. The CDR3 sequence: CASSLTGARPQTQYF. As DNA, the CDR3 is TGTGCCAGCAGTCTGACAGGGGCGCGTCCTCAGACCCAGTACTTC.

The rearrangement uses TRBV4-3 and TRBJ2-1; D call uncertain. The CDR3 has 15 residues. Germline loops: CDR1 LGHNA, CDR2 YSLEER. V shed 0 bases and J shed 6 bases, with 12 bases lying between them. CDR3 nucleotides: TGCGCCAGCAGCCAAGATACGGCAGCCGGCAATGAGCAGTTCTTC. It translates to CASSQDTAAGNEQFF.

The rearrangement links TRBV28 to TRBJ2-3; weak D call: TRBD2 (5 bases). With 1 base removed from V and 3 bases from J, the gap between germline ends came to 8 bases. CDR3 length equals 14 residues. Germline values: CDR1 MDHEN, CDR2 SYDVKM. The CDR3 sequence: CASSLFGRTDTQYF. In nucleotides, the CDR3 is TGTGCCAGCAGTTTATTTGGGAGAACAGATACGCAGTATTTT.

A few counts support this clonotype. This sequence joins TRBV29-1 and TRBJ1-1, with 7 bases identical to TRBD1. Germline CDR1 is SQVTM and CDR2 is ANQGSEA. The ends lost 5 bases at V and 1 base at J; junction bases unmatched: 1. The CDR3 totals 12 residues. The CDR3 here is CSVRQGNTEAFF. The CDR3 coding sequence is TGCAGCGTTAGACAGGGGAACACTGAAGCTTTCTTT.

This clonotype has just a few counts. This chain joins TRBV20-1 and TRBJ2-3, with TRBD1 matching 9 bases. Germline assignment: CDR1 DFQATT and CDR2 SNEGSKA (reference sequence). There are 14 residues in the CDR3. Losses at the gene ends were 0 bases for V and 5 bases for J; bases not matched to a gene: 3. CDR3 sequence: CSARDDRGLDTQYF. In DNA, the CDR3 is TGCAGTGCTAGAGATGACAGGGGGTTAGATACGCAGTATTTT.

In its sample, this clonotype was seen a few times. This chain links TRBV4-2 with TRBJ2-7; 7 bases align to TRBD2. Per germline, CDR1 LGHNA and CDR2 YNFKEQ. The CDR3 contains 15 residues. Trimming cost V 3 bases and J 3 bases; bases outside gene matches: 8. CDR3 bases: TGTGCCAGCAGCCACCTATCCGGGACTAACTACGAGCAGTACTTC. Its protein is CASSHLSGTNYEQYF.